The clone carrying this T cell receptor beta chain was recorded a few times. Antigen specificity is unknown. The CDR3 covers 19 residues. V shed 1 base, J shed 5 bases, and the junction held 21 bases outside the gene matches. Germline V gene lookup returns CDR1 SQVTM and CDR2 ANQGSEA. The data derive from a study of blood T cells in healthy people across ages. A second roughly 7 to 11 cycle PCR used barcoded and J-beta primers. TCRdb called the 5' RACE reads again in MiXCR, with one record for every CDR3 protein. Among over a million distinct CDR3 sequences listed, less than 25% were seen once. Extractions gave at least 5.5 micrograms of total RNA per sample. Whole-study results and caveats: Older age coincided with a roughly linear decline in TCR beta diversity per million T cells.

The data also belong to a second study, concerning T cells of mothers and their children. That investigation notes: The study sampled three healthy Caucasian mothers and their six children. A second PCR was performed with the M1S primer. This primer added sample barcodes and 2-4 random nucleotides.

This sequence joins TRBV29-1 and TRBJ1-2, with TRBD1 matching 8 bases. The material sequenced was blood. The TCR sequence derives from a girl between 2 and 10 years old in good health. The CDR3 sequence: CSVEAATWEQGASFYGYTF. CDR3 coding DNA: TGCAGCGTTGAAGCCGCCACCTGGGAGCAGGGGGCGTCTTTTTATGGCTACACCTTC.